This TCR beta chain was documented in a study of CD8 T cells in Susac syndrome. Findings of the study overall: It was acknowledged by the study that relatively few individuals were included in its TCR sequencing and HLA analysis.

The multiple sclerosis control group was made up of treatment-naive patients with stable or active relapsing-remitting disease. Negative magnetic isolation gave CD8+ and CD4+ cells; FACS enriched CD8+ TEMRA. CDR1 is SNHLY, CDR2 FYNNEI, per germline. V shed 7 bases and J shed 5 bases, with 14 bases lying between them. CDR3 length: 14 residues. Details on this clonotype: No antigen is known for it.

A quantity of about 0.45 to 1 ug RNA underwent reverse transcription using random hexamers. Across 54 Vbeta and 13 Jbeta, immunoSEQ multiplex PCR amplified TCR beta CDR3. TCRdb analysed the immunoSEQ multiplex PCR reads with MiXCR anew, one entry per CDR3 protein. The data hold 150,000 to 200,000 distinct CDR3 sequences, with roughly 95% observed a single time. The chain is built from TRBV2 and TRBJ2-2, with TRBD1 as a possible D gene (7 bases). Sequencing was carried out using CD8+ T cells from PBMCs. This TCR derives from a human donor with multiple sclerosis. CDR3 coding DNA: TGTGCCAGCATCAGGGGGACTGATACCGGGGAGCTGTTTTTT. It codes for CASIRGTDTGELFF. The variable domain in full, completed from reference TRBV2 and TRBJ2-2, reads EPEVTQTPSHQVTQMGQEVILRCVPISNHLYFYWYRQILGQKVEFLVSFYNNEISEKSEIFDDQFSVERPDGSNFTLKIRSTKLEDSAMYFCASIRGTDTGELFFGEGSRLTVL.